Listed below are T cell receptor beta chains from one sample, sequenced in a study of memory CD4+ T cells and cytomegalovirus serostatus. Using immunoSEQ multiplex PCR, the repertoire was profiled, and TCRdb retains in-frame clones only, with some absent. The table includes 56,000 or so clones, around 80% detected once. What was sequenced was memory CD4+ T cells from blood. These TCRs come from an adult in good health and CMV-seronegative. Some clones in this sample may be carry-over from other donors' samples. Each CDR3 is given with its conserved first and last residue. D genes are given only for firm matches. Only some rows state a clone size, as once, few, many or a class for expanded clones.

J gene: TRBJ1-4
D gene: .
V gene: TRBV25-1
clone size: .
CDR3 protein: CASSDRRSNEKLFF
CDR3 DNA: TGTGCCAGCAGTGACCGGAGGAGTAATGAAAAACTGTTTTTT

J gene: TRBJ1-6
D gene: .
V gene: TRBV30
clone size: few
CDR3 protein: CACKRRDSDNSPLHF
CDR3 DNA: TGTGCCTGCAAGAGACGGGACTCTGATAATTCACCCCTCCACTTT

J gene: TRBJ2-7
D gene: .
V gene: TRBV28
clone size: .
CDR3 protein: CASSLVYEQYF
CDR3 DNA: TGTGCCAGCAGTTTAGTCTACGAGCAGTACTTC

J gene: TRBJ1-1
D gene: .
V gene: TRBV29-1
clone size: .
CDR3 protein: CSAGEGGGEAFF
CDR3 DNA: TGCAGCGCGGGGGAGGGGGGAGGTGAAGCTTTCTTT

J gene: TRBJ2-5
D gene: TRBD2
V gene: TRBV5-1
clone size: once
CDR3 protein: CASSLTPRTSGETQYF
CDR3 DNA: TGCGCCAGCAGCTTGACACCCCGGACTAGTGGAGAGACCCAGTACTTC

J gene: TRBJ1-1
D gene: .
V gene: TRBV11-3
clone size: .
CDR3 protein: CASSWGGRNEAFF
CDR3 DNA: TGTGCCAGCAGCTGGGGGGGTCGGAATGAAGCTTTCTTT

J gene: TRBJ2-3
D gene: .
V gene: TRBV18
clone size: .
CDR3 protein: CASSPQGEEDTQYF
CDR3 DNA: TGTGCCAGCTCACCACAGGGGGAGGAAGATACGCAGTATTTT

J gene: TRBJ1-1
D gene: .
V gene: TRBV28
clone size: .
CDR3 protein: CASSFYRTLNTEAFF
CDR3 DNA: TGTGCCAGCAGTTTCTACAGGACCTTGAACACTGAAGCTTTCTTT

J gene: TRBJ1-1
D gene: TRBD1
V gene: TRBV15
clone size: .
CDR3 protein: CATVGTTGSAEAFF
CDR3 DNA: TGTGCCACCGTCGGAACGACAGGGAGCGCTGAAGCTTTCTTT

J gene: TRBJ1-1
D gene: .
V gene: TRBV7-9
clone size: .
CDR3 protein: CASSFESNTEAFF
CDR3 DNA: TGTGCCAGCAGCTTTGAATCGAACACTGAAGCTTTCTTT

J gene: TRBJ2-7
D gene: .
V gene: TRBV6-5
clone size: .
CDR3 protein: CASSYTYPIFYEQYF
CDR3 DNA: TGTGCCAGCAGTTACACCTATCCCATATTCTACGAGCAGTACTTC

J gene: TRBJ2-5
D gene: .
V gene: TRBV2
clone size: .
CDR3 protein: CASSVQGNVQETQYF
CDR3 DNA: TGTGCCAGCAGTGTTCAGGGAAACGTCCAAGAGACCCAGTACTTC

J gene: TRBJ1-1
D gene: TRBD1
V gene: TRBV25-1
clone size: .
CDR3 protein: CASSDLRQGTDTEAFF
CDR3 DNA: TGTGCCAGCAGTGATCTCAGACAGGGGACGGACACTGAAGCTTTCTTT

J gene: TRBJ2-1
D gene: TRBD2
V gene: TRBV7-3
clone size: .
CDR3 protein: CASSLFPGLDPSYNEQFF
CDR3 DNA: TGTGCCAGCAGCTTATTTCCCGGACTAGACCCTTCCTACAATGAGCAGTTCTTC

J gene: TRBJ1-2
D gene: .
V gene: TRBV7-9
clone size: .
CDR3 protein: CASSLDSYSYDYGYTF
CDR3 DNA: TGTGCCAGCAGCCTGGACAGCTACTCTTATGACTATGGCTACACCTTC

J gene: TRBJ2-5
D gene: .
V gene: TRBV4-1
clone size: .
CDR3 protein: CASSHYFIGSTETQYF
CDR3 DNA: TGCGCCAGCAGCCATTATTTTATTGGGTCAACAGAGACCCAGTACTTC

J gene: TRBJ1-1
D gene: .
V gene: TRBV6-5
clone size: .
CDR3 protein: CASSFSGWWDTEAFF
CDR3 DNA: TGTGCCAGCAGTTTTTCAGGGTGGTGGGATACTGAAGCTTTCTTT

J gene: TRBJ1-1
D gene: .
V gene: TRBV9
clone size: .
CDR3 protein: CASSGTTMNTEAFF
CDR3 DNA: TGTGCCAGCAGCGGCACTACGATGAACACTGAAGCTTTCTTT

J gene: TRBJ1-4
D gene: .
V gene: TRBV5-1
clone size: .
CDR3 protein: CASSPGQNEKLFF
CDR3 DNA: TGCGCCAGCAGCCCCGGACAGAATGAAAAACTGTTTTTT

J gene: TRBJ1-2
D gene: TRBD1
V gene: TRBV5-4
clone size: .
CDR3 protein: CASSFRQGDGYTF
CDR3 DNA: TGTGCCAGCAGCTTTAGACAGGGTGATGGCTACACCTTC

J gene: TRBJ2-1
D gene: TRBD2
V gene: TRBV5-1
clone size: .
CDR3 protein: CASSSMTSGSRDEQFF
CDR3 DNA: TGCGCCAGCAGCTCGATGACTAGCGGGTCGCGAGATGAGCAGTTCTTC

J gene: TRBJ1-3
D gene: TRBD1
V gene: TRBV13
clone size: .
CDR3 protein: CASRPLIWDRSSFWAGNTIYF
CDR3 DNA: TGTGCCAGCCGACCCCTAATTTGGGACAGGTCCTCTTTCTGGGCCGGAAACACCATATATTTT

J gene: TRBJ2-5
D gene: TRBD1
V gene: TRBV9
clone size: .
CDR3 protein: CASSLNSGTGEETQYF
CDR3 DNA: TGTGCCAGCAGCTTGAACTCCGGGACAGGGGAAGAGACCCAGTACTTC

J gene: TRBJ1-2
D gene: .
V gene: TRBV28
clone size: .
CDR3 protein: CASTPRGAFGYGYTF
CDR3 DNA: TGTGCCAGCACCCCTCGGGGTGCTTTTGGCTATGGCTACACCTTC

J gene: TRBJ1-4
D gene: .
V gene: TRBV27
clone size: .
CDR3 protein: CASSFWGREKLFF
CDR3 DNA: TGTGCCAGCAGTTTCTGGGGTCGGGAAAAACTGTTTTTT

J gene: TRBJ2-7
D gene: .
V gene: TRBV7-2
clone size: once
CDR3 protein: CASSLQSSYEQYF
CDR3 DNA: TGTGCCAGCAGCTTACAGTCAAGCTACGAGCAGTACTTC

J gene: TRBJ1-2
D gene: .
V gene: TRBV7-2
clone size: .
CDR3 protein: CASSGGGGIYGYTF
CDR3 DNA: TGTGCCAGCAGCGGGGGGGGAGGGATCTATGGCTACACCTTC

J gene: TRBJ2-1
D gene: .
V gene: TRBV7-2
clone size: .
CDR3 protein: CASSLVHNEQFF
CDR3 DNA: TGTGCCAGCAGCCTGGTCCACAATGAGCAGTTCTTC

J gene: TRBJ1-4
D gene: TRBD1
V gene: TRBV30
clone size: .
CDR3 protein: CAWSGQSNEKLFF
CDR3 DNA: TGTGCCTGGTCGGGACAGTCTAATGAAAAACTGTTTTTT

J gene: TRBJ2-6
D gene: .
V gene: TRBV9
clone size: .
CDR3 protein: CASSVGASGANVLTF
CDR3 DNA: TGTGCCAGCAGCGTAGGTGCCTCTGGGGCCAACGTCCTGACTTTC

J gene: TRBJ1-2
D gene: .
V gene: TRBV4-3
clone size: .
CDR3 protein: CASSQETASALYGYTF
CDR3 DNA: TGCGCCAGCAGCCAAGAAACCGCCTCTGCCTTGTATGGCTACACCTTC

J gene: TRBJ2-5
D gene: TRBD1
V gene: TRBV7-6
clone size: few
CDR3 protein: CASSIGTGGVGTQYF
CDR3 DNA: TGTGCCAGCAGCATCGGGACAGGGGGAGTGGGGACCCAGTACTTC

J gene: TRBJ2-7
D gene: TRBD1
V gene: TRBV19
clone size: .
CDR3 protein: CASQDRASSYEQYF
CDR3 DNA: TGTGCCAGTCAAGACAGGGCCAGCTCCTACGAGCAGTACTTC

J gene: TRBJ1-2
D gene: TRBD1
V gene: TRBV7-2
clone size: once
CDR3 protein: CASSSGRGQIYGYTF
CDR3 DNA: TGTGCCAGCAGCTCAGGCAGGGGACAGATATATGGCTACACCTTC

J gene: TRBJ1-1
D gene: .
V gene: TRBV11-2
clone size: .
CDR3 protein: CASRQGLNTEAFF
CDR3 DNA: TGTGCCAGCAGGCAGGGCTTGAACACTGAAGCTTTCTTT

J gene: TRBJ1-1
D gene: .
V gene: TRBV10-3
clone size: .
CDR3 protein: CAMRRAMNTEAFF
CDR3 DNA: TGTGCCATGAGAAGAGCCATGAACACTGAAGCTTTCTTT

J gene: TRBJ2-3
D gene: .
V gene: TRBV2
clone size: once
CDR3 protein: CASGGFGSTDTQYF
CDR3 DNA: TGTGCCAGCGGGGGGTTCGGGAGCACAGATACGCAGTATTTT

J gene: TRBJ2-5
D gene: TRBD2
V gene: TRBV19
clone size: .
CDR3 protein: CASSETGTGGRETQYF
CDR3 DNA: TGCGCCAGTAGTGAAACCGGGACCGGGGGGAGAGAGACCCAGTACTTC

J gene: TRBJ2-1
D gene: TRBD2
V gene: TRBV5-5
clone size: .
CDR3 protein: CASSLLTSGRGYKFF
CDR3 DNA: TGTGCCAGCAGCTTGTTAACTAGCGGGAGGGGCTATAAGTTCTTC

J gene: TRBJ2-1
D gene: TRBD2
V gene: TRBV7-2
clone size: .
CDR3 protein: CASSLGSGTSGNGQFF
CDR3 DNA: TGTGCCAGCAGCTTGGGGAGTGGGACTAGCGGGAATGGGCAGTTCTTC

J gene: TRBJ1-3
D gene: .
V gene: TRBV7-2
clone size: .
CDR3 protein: CASKYLAGGNTIYF
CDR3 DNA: TGTGCCAGCAAATATCTGGCAGGGGGAAACACCATATATTTT

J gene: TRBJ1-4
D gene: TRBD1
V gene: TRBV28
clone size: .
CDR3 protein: CASTTPDRSWKLFF
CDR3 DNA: TGTGCCAGCACCACCCCGGACAGGTCCTGGAAACTGTTTTTT

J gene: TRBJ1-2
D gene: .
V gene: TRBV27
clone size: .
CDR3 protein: CASSFKAWGGYTF
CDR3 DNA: TGTGCCAGCAGTTTCAAGGCCTGGGGAGGCTACACCTTC

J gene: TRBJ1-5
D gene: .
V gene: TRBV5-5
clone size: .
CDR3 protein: CASSLVNGVERPQHF
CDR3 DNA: TGTGCCAGCAGCTTGGTAAACGGCGTCGAGAGGCCCCAGCATTTT

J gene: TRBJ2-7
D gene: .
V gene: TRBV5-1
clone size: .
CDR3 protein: CASSLFGGRGNEQYF
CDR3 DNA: TGCGCCAGCAGCTTGTTCGGCGGCAGGGGAAACGAGCAGTACTTC

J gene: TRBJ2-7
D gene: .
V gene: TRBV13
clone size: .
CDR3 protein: CASSLGLDGYEQYF
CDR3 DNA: TGTGCCAGCAGCTTAGGCCTTGATGGCTACGAGCAGTACTTC

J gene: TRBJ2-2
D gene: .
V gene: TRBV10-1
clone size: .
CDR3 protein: CASSRDGNTGELFF
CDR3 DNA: TGCGCCAGCAGTCGGGACGGGAACACCGGGGAGCTGTTTTTT

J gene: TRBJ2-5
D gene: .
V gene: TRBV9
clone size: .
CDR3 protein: CASSVSVGFLQETQYF
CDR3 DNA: TGTGCCAGCAGCGTATCTGTCGGGTTCCTCCAAGAGACCCAGTACTTC